In its sample, the clone carrying this T cell receptor (beta chain) was seen many times. The antigen is undetermined. The data stem from a study of CD8 T cells in ankylosing spondylitis. Study-level points and caveats: Matched ankylosing spondylitis synovial fluid reportedly showed significant enrichment of disease-linked clones. Earlier reports found some motif variants in synovial fluid and blood in reactive arthritis. Characteristic, it appeared, of ankylosing spondylitis blood was a TCR beta motif of fewer than 10 highly homologous variants. Disease-linked clones displayed a CD8+ phenotype and appeared relatively rarely in peripheral blood.

The CDR3 runs 14 residues. After removal of 0 bases from V and 5 bases from J, the junction contained 5 bases not matched to a gene. Germline V gene lookup returns CDR1 SGHRS and CDR2 YFSETQ. Quantitative molecular-barcoded 5'-RACE generated the TCR beta libraries. Each CDR3 protein is one row after TCRdb ran MiXCR on the 5' RACE reads. Among fewer than 400,000 distinct CDR3 sequences listed, 6.5% to 10% were seen once. The sample comprised blood, either unsorted or a sorted T cell fraction (not recorded which). V is TRBV5-1 and J is TRBJ2-7; 7 bases fit TRBD1. This sequence originates from a male donor with ankylosing spondylitis. CDR3 nucleotide sequence: TGCGCCAGCAGCTTGGCACAGGGGTGGAACGAGCAGTACTTC. It specifies CASSLAQGWNEQYF.